This T cell receptor beta chain was recovered during a study of blood T cell repertoires in COVID-19. In the study overall: The cDNA or gDNA used as material had been derived from T cells, B-cell-depleted T cells, or PBMCs.

This CDR3 contains 23 residues. CDR1 and CDR2 from the germline V gene are LNHDA and SQIVND (reference sequence). Trimming took 3 bases from V and 1 from J; bases not matched to a gene: 28. Libraries were prepared by immunoSEQ multiplex PCR; TCRdb keeps only in-frame clonotypes and omits some of them. Counted here are 95,000 to 150,000 clones, around 86% occurring once; the ten biggest clones make up more than 25%. The rearrangement joins TRBV19 to TRBJ2-5, with TRBD2 matching over 8 bases. The receptor was isolated from an older woman with acute or convalescent COVID-19. What was sequenced was peripheral blood. The CDR3 sequence: CASSIYSARGAPSLAYIQETQYF. The CDR3 coding sequence is TGTGCCAGTAGTATTTACTCGGCGCGGGGGGCGCCATCCCTCGCGTACATCCAAGAGACCCAGTACTTC.